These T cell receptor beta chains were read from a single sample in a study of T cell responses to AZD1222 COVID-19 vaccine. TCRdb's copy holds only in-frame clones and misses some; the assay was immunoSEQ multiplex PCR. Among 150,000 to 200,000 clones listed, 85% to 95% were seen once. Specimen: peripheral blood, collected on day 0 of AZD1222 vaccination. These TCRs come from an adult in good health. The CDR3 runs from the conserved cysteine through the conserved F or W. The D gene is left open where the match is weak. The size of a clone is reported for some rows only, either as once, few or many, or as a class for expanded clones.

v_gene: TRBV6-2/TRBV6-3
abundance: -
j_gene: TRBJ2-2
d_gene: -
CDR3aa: CASSWGLKNTGELFF
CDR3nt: TGTGCCAGCAGTTGGGGGCTTAAAAACACCGGGGAGCTGTTTTTT

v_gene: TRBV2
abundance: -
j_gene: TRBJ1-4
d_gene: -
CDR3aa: CASTLLRATNEKLFF
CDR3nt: TGTGCCAGCACCCTCTTGAGGGCAACTAATGAAAAACTGTTTTTT

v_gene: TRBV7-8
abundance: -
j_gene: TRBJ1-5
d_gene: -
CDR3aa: CASSRQPNQPQHF
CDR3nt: TGTGCCAGCAGCCGACAGCCCAATCAGCCCCAGCATTTT

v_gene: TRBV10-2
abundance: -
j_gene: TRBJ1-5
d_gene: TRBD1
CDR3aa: CASSMGQDSNQPQHF
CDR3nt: TGCGCCAGCAGTATGGGACAGGATAGCAATCAGCCCCAGCATTTT

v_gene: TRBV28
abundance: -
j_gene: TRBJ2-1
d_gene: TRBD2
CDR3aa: CAEGASGANEQFF
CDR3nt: TGTGCCGAGGGGGCTAGCGGGGCGAATGAGCAGTTCTTC

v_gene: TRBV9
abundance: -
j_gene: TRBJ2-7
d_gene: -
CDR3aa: CASSVGVGHEQYF
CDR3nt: TGTGCCAGCAGCGTAGGGGTCGGGCACGAGCAGTACTTC

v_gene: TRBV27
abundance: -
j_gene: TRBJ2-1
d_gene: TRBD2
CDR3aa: CASSLGTSGSFHNEQFF
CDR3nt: TGTGCCAGCAGTTTAGGGACTAGCGGGAGTTTCCACAATGAGCAGTTCTTC

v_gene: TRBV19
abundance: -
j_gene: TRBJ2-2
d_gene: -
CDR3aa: CASSRGLGVTGELFF
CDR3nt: TGTGCCAGTAGCCGGGGTCTCGGGGTCACCGGGGAGCTGTTTTTT

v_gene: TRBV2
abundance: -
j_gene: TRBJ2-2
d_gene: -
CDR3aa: CASSEGGRAGTGELFF
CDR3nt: TGTGCCAGCAGTGAAGGCGGCCGAGCGGGCACCGGGGAGCTGTTTTTT

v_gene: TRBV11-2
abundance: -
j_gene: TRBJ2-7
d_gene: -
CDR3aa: CASSLNLEQYF
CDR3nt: TGTGCCAGCAGTCTAAACTTAGAGCAGTACTTC

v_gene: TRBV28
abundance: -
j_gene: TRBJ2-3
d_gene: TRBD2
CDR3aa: CASSGSGPGDTQYF
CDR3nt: TGTGCCAGCAGTGGTAGCGGGCCTGGGGATACGCAGTATTTT

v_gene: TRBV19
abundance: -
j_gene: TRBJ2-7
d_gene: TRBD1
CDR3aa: CASSMADRGQYEQYF
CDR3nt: TGTGCCAGTAGTATGGCAGACAGGGGTCAATACGAGCAGTACTTC

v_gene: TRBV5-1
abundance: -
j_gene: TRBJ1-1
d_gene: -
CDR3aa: CASSLPIGFGGASTEAFF
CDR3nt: TGCGCCAGCAGCTTGCCAATCGGGTTCGGGGGCGCGAGCACTGAAGCTTTCTTT

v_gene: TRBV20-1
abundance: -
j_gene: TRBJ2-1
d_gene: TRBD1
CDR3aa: CSASHGTGGYNEQFF
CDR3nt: TGCAGTGCTAGTCACGGGACAGGGGGTTACAATGAGCAGTTCTTC

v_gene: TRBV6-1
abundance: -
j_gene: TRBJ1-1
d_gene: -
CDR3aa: CASSELTKAEAFF
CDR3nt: TGTGCCAGCAGTGAGTTGACAAAGGCTGAAGCTTTCTTT

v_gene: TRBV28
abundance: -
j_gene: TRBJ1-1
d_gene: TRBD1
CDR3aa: CASRRGGQGNTEAFF
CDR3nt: TGTGCCAGCAGACGGGGGGGACAGGGGAACACTGAAGCTTTCTTT

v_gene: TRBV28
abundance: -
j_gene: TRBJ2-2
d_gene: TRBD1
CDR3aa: CASTRGQGNTGELFF
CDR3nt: TGTGCCAGCACAAGAGGACAGGGAAACACCGGGGAGCTGTTTTTT

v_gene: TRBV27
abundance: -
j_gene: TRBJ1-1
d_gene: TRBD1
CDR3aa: CASSRTGGAYTEAFF
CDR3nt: TGTGCCAGCAGTAGGACAGGGGGCGCGTACACTGAAGCTTTCTTT

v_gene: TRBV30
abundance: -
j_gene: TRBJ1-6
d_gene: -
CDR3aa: CAWSVWERLSSPLHF
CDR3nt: TGTGCCTGGAGTGTTTGGGAGCGCCTGAGCTCACCCCTCCACTTT

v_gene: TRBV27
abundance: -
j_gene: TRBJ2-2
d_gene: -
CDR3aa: CASSLLYLAGELFF
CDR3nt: TGTGCCAGCAGTTTACTTTATTTGGCCGGGGAGCTGTTTTTT

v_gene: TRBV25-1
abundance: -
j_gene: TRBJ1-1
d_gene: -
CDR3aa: CASSEGGPGLGTEAFF
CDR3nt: TGTGCCAGCAGTGAAGGTGGGCCAGGGTTGGGTACTGAAGCTTTCTTT

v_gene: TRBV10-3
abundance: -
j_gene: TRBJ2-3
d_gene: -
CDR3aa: CAISDVDASTDTQYF
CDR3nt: TGTGCCATCAGTGATGTTGATGCTAGCACAGATACGCAGTATTTT

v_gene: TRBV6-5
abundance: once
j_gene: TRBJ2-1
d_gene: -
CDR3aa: CASRPGLNNEQFF
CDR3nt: TGTGCCAGCAGGCCGGGACTCAACAATGAGCAGTTCTTC

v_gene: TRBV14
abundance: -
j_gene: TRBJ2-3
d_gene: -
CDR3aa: CASSRGTDTQYF
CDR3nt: TGTGCCAGCAGCCGGGGCACAGATACGCAGTATTTT

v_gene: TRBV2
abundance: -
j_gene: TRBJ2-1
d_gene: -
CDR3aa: CASSAMTSLNEQFF
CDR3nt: TGTGCCAGCAGTGCGATGACTAGTTTAAATGAGCAGTTCTTC

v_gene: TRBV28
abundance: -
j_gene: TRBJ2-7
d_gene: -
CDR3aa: CASSPSRYEQYF
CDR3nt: TGTGCCAGCAGCCCCAGCCGGTACGAGCAGTACTTC

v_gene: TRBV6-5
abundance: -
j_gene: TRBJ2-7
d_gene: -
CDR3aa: CATSSYEQYF
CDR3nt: TGTGCCACAAGTTCGTACGAGCAGTACTTC

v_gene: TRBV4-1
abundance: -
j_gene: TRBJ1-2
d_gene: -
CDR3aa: CASTQGAAGERYGYTF
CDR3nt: TGCGCCAGCACTCAAGGCGCGGCAGGGGAGCGCTATGGCTACACCTTC

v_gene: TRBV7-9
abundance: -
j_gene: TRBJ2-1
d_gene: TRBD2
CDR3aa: CASSLVRGGGSSEQFF
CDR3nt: TGTGCCAGCAGCTTAGTGAGGGGAGGCGGGAGTAGTGAGCAGTTCTTC

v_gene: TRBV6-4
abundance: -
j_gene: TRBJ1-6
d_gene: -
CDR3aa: CATHRGDPGDNSPLHF
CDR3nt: TGTGCCACCCACCGTGGAGACCCAGGTGATAATTCACCCCTCCACTTT

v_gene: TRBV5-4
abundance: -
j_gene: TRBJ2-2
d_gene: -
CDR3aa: CASSLGSGNTGELFF
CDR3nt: TGTGCCAGCAGCTTGGGTAGCGGGAACACCGGGGAGCTGTTTTTT

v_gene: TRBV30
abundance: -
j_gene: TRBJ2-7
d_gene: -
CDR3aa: CAWSGSSSSYEQYF
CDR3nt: TGTGCCTGGAGTGGCAGCTCAAGCTCCTACGAGCAGTACTTC

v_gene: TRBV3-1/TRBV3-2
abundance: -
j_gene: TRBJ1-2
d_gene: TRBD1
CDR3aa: CASSQAGTGVYGYTF
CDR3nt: TGTGCCAGCAGCCAAGCCGGGACAGGGGTGTATGGCTACACCTTC

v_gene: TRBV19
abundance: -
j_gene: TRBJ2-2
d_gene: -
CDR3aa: CASSITGVGTGELFF
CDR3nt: TGTGCCAGTAGTATTACGGGAGTGGGGACCGGGGAGCTGTTTTTT

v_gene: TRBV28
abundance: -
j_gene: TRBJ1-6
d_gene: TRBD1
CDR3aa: CASGLQGLNSPLHF
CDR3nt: TGTGCCAGCGGATTACAGGGGCTCAATTCACCCCTCCACTTT

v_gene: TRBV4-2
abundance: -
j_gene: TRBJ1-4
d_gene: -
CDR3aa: CASSVGPANEKLFF
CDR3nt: TGTGCCAGCAGCGTGGGACCGGCTAATGAAAAACTGTTTTTT

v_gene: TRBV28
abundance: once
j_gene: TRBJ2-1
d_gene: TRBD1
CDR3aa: CASSVSQGVSGNNEQFF
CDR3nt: TGTGCCAGCAGTGTCTCCCAGGGGGTAAGTGGTAACAATGAGCAGTTCTTC

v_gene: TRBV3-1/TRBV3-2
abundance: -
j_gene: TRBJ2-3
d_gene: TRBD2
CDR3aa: CASSHTSGRVLTDTQYF
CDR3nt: TGTGCCAGCAGCCACACTAGCGGGAGGGTTTTAACAGATACGCAGTATTTT

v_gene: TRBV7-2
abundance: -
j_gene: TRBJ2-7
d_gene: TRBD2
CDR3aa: CASRNGLAGGGEQYF
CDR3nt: TGTGCCAGCAGAAACGGACTAGCGGGGGGCGGAGAGCAGTACTTC

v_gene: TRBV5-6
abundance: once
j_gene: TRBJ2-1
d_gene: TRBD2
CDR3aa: CASSFRTSGRANEQFF
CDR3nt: TGTGCCAGCAGCTTCCGGACTAGCGGGAGGGCCAATGAGCAGTTCTTC

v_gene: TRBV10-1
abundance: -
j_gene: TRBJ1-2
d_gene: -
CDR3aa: CATQRGIRYGYTF
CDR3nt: TGCGCCACCCAACGGGGTATACGCTATGGCTACACCTTC